This TCR beta chain comes out of a study of blood T cells in healthy people across ages. Study conclusions and caveats: Getting older went along with TCR beta diversity per million T cells dropping roughly linearly. Unknown donor CMV status possibly confounded expanded clonotype changes.

Combining a sample-barcoded 5' primer with a J-beta primer mix, a second PCR ran for roughly 7 to 11 cycles. From the 5' RACE reads, TCRdb called clonotypes with MiXCR, one entry per CDR3 protein. This table has some 760,000 distinct CDR3 sequences, around 25% appearing once. This clonotype has more than one count but fewer than ten. Antigen: not known. Each individual donor underwent a draw of approximately 9.8 milliliters of peripheral blood. The sample was also linked to a second study, of T cells of mothers and their children.

Sequenced: blood. The sequence was collected from a boy aged 5-17 years in good health.

The CDR3, as DNA: TGTGCCAGCAGCCATAGGCCCGGGACCGCGGGGATGGGCACTGAAGCTTTCTTT. Encoded protein: CASSHRPGTAGMGTEAFF. The gene calls are TRBV28 and TRBJ1-1; D may be TRBD1 (5 bases). The CDR3 runs to 18 residues. The germline CDR1 and CDR2 sequences are MDHEN and SYDVKM. The V end lost 6 bases, the J end lost 4 bases, and 27 bases lay between the germline ends.